The T cell receptor (beta chain) under discussion was sequenced for a study of blood T cell repertoires in COVID-19. Study background: The origin of the acute and convalescent COVID-19 samples was the United States, Italy and Spain.

During active infection, Seattle patients enrolled and were then monitored through disease. This CDR3 spans 18 amino acids. Germline trimming cut 1 base from V and 6 bases from J; bases unmatched to any gene: 14. Germline assignment: CDR1 MNHEY and CDR2 SVGEGT. Study processing details: Scientists estimated how many nucleated cells there were by amplifying reference gene primers. The assay was immunoSEQ multiplex PCR, and TCRdb's table has in-frame clones only and misses some. V and J calls and clone size are given by that table; D and trimming were obtained from the DNA. The sample lists 250,000 to 300,000 clones; more than 85% were seen once.

This clonotype was sampled from a woman under 40 with COVID-19, enrolled during active disease. Sequencing input: peripheral blood. The chain recombines TRBV6-2 or TRBV6-3 with TRBJ1-5; TRBD1 matches at 8 bases. Here the CDR3 DNA reads TGTGCCAGCAGTTACTGGCCCGGACAGGGATTTTTCAGTCAGCCCCAGCATTTT. It is translated as CASSYWPGQGFFSQPQHF.